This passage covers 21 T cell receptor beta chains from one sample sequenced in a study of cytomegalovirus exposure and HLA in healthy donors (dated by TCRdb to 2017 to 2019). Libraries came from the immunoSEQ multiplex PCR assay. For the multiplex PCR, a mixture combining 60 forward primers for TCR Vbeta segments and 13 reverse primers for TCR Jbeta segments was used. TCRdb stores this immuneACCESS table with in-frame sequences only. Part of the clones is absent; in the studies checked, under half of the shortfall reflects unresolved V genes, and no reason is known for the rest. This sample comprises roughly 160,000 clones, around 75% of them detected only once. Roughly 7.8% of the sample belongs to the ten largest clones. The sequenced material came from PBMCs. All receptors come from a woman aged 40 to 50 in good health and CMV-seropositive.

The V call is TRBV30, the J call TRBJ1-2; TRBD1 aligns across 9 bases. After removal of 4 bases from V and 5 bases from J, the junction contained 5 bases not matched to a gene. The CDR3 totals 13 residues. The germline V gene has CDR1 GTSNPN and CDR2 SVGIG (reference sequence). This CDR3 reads CAWNRGQVYGYTF. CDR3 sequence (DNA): TGTGCCTGGAACAGGGGGCAAGTGTATGGCTACACCTTC. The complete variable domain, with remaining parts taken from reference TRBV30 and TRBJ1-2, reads SQTIHQWPATLVQPVGSPLSLECTVEGTSNPNLYWYRQAAGRGLQLLFYSVGIGQISSEVPQNLSASRPQDRQFILSSKKLLLSDSGFYLCAWNRGQVYGYTFGSGTRLTVV.

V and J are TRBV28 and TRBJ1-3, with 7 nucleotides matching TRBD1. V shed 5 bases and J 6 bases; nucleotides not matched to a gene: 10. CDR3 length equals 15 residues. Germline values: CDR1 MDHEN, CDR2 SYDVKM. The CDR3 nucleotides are TGTGCCAGCAGTCCCGGGGACAGACTTTTAAACACCATATATTTT. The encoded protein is CASSPGDRLLNTIYF.

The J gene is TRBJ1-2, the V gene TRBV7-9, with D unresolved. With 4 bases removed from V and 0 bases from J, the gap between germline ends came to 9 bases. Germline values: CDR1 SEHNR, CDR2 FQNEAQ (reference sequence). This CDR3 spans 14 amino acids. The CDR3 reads CASSSDTTNYGYTF. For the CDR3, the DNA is TGTGCCAGCAGCTCAGACACAACTAACTATGGCTACACCTTC. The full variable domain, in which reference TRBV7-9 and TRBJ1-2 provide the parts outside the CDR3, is DTGVSQNPRHKITKRGQNVTFRCDPISEHNRLYWYRQTLGQGPEFLTYFQNEAQLEKSRLLSDRFSAERPKGSFSTLEIQRTEQGDSAMYLCASSSDTTNYGYTFGSGTRLTVV.

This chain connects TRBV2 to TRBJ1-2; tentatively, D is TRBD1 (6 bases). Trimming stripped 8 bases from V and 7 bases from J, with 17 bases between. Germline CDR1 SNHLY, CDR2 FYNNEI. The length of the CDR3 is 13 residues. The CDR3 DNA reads TGTGCCAGCGACCTACAGGGTATGGGTGGCTACACCTTC. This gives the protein CASDLQGMGGYTF.

CDR3 sequence reads: CASSLGTSGSIYEQYF. The CDR3 nucleotides are TGCGCCAGCAGCTTGGGAACGAGCGGGAGTATATACGAGCAGTACTTC. The V and J genes are TRBV5-1 and TRBJ2-7; TRBD2 aligns across 8 bases. The CDR3 consists of 16 residues. Germline loops: CDR1 SGHRS, CDR2 YFSETQ. V trimming: 0 bases; J trimming: 4 bases; junction bases outside the gene matches: 9.

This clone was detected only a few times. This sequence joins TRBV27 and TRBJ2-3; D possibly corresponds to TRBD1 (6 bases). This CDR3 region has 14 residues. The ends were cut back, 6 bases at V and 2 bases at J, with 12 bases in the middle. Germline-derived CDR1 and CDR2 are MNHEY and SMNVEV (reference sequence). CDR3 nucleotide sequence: TGTGCCAGCAGCTACAGGGAGAACACAGATACGCAGTATTTT. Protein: CASSYRENTDTQYF.

This CDR3 reads CASITGTGRRNTEAFF. The CDR3 DNA reads as TGTGCCAGCATTACAGGGACAGGGCGGAGGAACACTGAAGCTTTCTTT. The V gene is TRBV27, the J gene TRBJ1-1; 9 bases fit TRBD1. The CDR3 is made up of 16 amino acids. Germline assignment: CDR1 MNHEY and CDR2 SMNVEV (reference sequence). With V trimmed by 7 bases and J by 1 base, 10 bases remained unmatched.

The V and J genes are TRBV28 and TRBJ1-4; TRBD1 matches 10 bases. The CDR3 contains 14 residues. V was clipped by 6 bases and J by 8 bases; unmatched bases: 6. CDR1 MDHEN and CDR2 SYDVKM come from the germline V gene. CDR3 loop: CASRRQGAREKLFF. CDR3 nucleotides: TGTGCCAGCAGACGACAGGGGGCGCGAGAAAAACTGTTTTTT.

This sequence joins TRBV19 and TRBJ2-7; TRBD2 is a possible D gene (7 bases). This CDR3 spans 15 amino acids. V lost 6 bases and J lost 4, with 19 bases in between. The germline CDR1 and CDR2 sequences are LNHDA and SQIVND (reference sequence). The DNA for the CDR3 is TGTGCCAGTAGCCCACGGGGGAGGGGGAGATACGAGCAGTACTTC. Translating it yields CASSPRGRGRYEQYF.

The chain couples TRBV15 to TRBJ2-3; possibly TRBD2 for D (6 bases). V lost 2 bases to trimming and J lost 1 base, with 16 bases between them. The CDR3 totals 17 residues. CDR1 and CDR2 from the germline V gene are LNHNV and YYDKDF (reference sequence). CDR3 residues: CATSRFLGGFGTDTQYF. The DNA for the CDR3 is TGTGCCACCAGCAGATTCCTAGGAGGGTTTGGCACAGATACGCAGTATTTT.

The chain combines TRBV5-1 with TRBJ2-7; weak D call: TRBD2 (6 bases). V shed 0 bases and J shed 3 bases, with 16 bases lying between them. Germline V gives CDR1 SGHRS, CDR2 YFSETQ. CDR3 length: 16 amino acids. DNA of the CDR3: TGCGCCAGCAGCTTGGAGGACTCCATTAGCGGCTACGAGCAGTACTTC. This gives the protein CASSLEDSISGYEQYF. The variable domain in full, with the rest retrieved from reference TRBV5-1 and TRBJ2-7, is KAGVTQTPRYLIKTRGQQVTLSCSPISGHRSVSWYQQTPGQGLQFLFEYFSETQRNKGNFPGRFSGRQFSNSRSEMNVSTLELGDSALYLCASSLEDSISGYEQYFGPGTRLTVT.

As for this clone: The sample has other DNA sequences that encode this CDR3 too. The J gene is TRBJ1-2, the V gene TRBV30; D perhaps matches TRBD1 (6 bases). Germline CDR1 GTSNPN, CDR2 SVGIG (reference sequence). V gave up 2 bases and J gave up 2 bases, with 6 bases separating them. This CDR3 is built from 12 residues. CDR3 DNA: TGTGCCTGGAGTACAGGGAACTATGGCTACACCTTC. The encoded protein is CAWSTGNYGYTF. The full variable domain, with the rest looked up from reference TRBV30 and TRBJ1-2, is SQTIHQWPATLVQPVGSPLSLECTVEGTSNPNLYWYRQAAGRGLQLLFYSVGIGQISSEVPQNLSASRPQDRQFILSSKKLLLSDSGFYLCAWSTGNYGYTFGSGTRLTVV.

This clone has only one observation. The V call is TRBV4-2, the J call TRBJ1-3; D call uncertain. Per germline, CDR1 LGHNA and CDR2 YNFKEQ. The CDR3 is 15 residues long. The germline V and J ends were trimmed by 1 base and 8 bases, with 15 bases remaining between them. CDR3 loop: CASSQVASGGDTIYF. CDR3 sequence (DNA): TGTGCCAGCAGCCAAGTCGCGTCAGGCGGGGACACCATATATTTT.

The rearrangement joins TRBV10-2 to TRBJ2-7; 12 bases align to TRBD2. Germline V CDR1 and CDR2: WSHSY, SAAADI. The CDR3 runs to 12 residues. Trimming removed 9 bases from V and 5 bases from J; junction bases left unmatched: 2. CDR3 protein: CASWTSGDEQYF. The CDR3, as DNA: TGCGCCAGTTGGACTAGCGGGGACGAGCAGTACTTC.

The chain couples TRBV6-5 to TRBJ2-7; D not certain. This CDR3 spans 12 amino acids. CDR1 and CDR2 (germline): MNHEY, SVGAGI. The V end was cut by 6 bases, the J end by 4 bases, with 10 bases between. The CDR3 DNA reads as TGTGCCAGCAGCCGCGTCGGGTACGAGCAGTACTTC. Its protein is CASSRVGYEQYF.

The CDR3 DNA reads as TGTGCCACCATCGGGTCAGGAGGAATCTCCTACGAGCAGTACTTC. Translation gives CATIGSGGISYEQYF. V and J are TRBV6-6 and TRBJ2-7; D might be TRBD2 (5 bases). The CDR3 is 15 residues long. Trimming removed 10 bases from V and 0 bases from J, with 19 bases in between. The V gene's germline CDR1 is MNHNY and CDR2 SVGAGI (reference sequence).

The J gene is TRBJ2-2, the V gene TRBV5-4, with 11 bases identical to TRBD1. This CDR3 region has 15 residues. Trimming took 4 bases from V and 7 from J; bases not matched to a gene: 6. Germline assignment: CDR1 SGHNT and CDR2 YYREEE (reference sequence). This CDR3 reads CASSTGQGAGGELFF. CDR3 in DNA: TGTGCCAGCAGCACTGGACAGGGGGCCGGCGGGGAGCTGTTTTTT.

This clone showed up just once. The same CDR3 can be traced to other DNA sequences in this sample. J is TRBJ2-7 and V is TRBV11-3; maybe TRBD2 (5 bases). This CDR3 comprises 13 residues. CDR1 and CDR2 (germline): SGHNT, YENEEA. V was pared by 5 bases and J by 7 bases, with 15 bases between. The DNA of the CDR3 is TGTGCCAGCAGCCCTGGGGAGCTAGGGGAGCAGTACTTC. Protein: CASSPGELGEQYF.

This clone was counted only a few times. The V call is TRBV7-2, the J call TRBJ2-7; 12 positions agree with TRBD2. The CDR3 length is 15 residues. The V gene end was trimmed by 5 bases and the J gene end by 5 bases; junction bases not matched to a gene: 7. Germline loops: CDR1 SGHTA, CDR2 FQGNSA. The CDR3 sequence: CASSIPTSGSDEQYF. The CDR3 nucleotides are TGTGCCAGCAGCATCCCGACTAGCGGGAGCGACGAGCAGTACTTC.

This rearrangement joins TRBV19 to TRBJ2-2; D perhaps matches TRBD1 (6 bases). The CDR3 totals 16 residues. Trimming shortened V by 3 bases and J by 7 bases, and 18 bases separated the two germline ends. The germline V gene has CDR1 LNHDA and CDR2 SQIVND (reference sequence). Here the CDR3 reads CASSISPRGSHGELFF. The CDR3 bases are TGTGCCAGTAGTATTTCCCCGAGGGGGTCCCACGGGGAGCTGTTTTTT.

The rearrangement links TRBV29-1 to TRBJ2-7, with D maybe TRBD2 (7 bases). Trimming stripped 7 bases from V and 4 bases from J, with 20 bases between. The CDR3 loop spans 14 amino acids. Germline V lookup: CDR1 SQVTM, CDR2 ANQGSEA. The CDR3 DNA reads TGCAGCGCCGGCGGGGGCTCCGACGGGTACGAGCAGTACTTC. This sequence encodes CSAGGGSDGYEQYF.